The 17 T cell receptor beta chains reported below all come from one sample, sequenced in a study of T cells in localized non-small cell lung cancer. Measured with immunoSEQ multiplex PCR; TCRdb has only the in-frame clones, and not every one. The sample carries roughly 27,000 clones, 92% recorded once. Sequenced here: peripheral blood mononuclear cells, sampled before any cancer treatment. These TCRs come from a woman aged 35-70 years with stage III lung adenocarcinoma.

This chain uses TRBV28 with TRBJ2-2; D is uncertain. The CDR3 has 12 residues. The V gene lost 2 bases and the J gene lost 11 bases, with 9 bases spanning the gap. Germline V gene sequence: CDR1 MDHEN, CDR2 SYDVKM. This CDR3 is CASSLMGVELFF. For the CDR3, the DNA is TGTGCCAGCAGTTTAATGGGTGTCGAGCTGTTTTTT. Variable domain in full (rest from reference TRBV28 and TRBJ2-2): DVKVTQSSRYLVKRTGEKVFLECVQDMDHENMFWYRQDPGLGLRLIYFSYDVKMKEKGDIPEGYSVSREKKERFSLILESASTNQTSMYLCASSLMGVELFFGEGSRLTVL.

The chain joins TRBV6-4 to TRBJ2-3; D gene ambiguous. The CDR3 is 13 residues long. V shed 4 bases and J shed 2 bases, with 7 bases lying between them. The V gene's germline CDR1 is MRHNA and CDR2 SNTAGT. For the CDR3, the DNA is TGTGCCAGCAGTGCAGGCCCCACAGATACGCAGTATTTT. Translation gives CASSAGPTDTQYF.

The rearrangement uses TRBV27 and TRBJ1-1, with TRBD1 identical over 9 bases. J lost 5 bases, V lost 5 bases, and 12 bases had no gene match. Germline V CDR1 and CDR2: MNHEY, SMNVEV (reference sequence). CDR3 length: 16 amino acids. CDR3 bases: TGTGCCAGCAGTCGAACCGGGACAGGGTACACTACTGAAGCTTTCTTT. It encodes CASSRTGTGYTTEAFF.

The chain combines TRBV5-1 with TRBJ2-3; the match to TRBD2 covers 10 bases. Germline V gene lookup returns CDR1 SGHRS and CDR2 YFSETQ. This CDR3 is 16 amino acids long. The V and J ends lost 4 bases and 2 bases, in that order; junction bases with no gene match: 7. CDR3 in amino acids: CASSLGLAQITDTQYF. CDR3 bases: TGCGCCAGCAGCCTGGGACTAGCGCAAATCACAGATACGCAGTATTTT.

The chain joins TRBV11-2 to TRBJ2-6; D remains ambiguous. The CDR3 runs 16 residues. V lost 3 bases and J 0 bases, leaving 9 bases between the germline ends. Germline-derived CDR1 and CDR2 are SGHAT and FQNNGV. As DNA, the CDR3 is TGTGCCAGCAGCTTCGATGTACTCTCTGGGGCCAACGTCCTGACTTTC. Amino acid sequence: CASSFDVLSGANVLTF.

This clone appeared once. This chain uses TRBV5-4 with TRBJ2-2, with 7 bases identical to TRBD1. In germline, CDR1 is SGHNT, CDR2 YYREEE (reference sequence). This CDR3 is 15 amino acids long. Unmatched junction bases numbered 3, after V lost 4 bases and J lost 0 bases. This CDR3 is CASSTGQANTGELFF. In DNA, the CDR3 is TGTGCCAGCAGCACTGGACAGGCGAACACCGGGGAGCTGTTTTTT.

The rearrangement uses TRBV18 and TRBJ1-4, with no clear D. CDR3 length: 14 residues. The germline V gene encodes CDR1 KGHSH and CDR2 LQKENI. V was trimmed by 3 bases and J by 7 bases, leaving 12 bases between them. CDR3: CASSPIGMVEKLFF. The DNA for the CDR3 is TGTGCCAGCTCACCGATAGGCATGGTTGAAAAACTGTTTTTT. The complete variable domain, with remaining parts taken from reference TRBV18 and TRBJ1-4, reads NAGVMQNPRHLVRRRGQEARLRCSPMKGHSHVYWYRQLPEEGLKFMVYLQKENIIDESGMPKERFSAEFPKEGPSILRIQQVVRGDSAAYFCASSPIGMVEKLFFGSGTQLSVL.

The chain recombines TRBV28 with TRBJ1-2; TRBD1 matches at 7 bases. This CDR3 region has 16 residues. Germline CDR1 MDHEN, CDR2 SYDVKM. V dropped 7 bases and J dropped 0; count of bases not matched to a gene: 11. The CDR3 DNA follows: TGTGCCAGCACCTCTTATGGGGACAGAGCTAACTATGGCTACACCTTC. Its protein product is CASTSYGDRANYGYTF.

This rearrangement joins TRBV7-9 to TRBJ2-1; TRBD2 aligns across 10 bases. Trimming cost V 4 bases and J 8 bases; bases outside gene matches: 2. The germline gives CDR1 SEHNR, CDR2 FQNEAQ (reference sequence). The length of the CDR3 is 13 residues. The CDR3 here is CASSSLAGHEQFF. The CDR3 DNA follows: TGTGCCAGCAGCTCACTAGCGGGGCATGAGCAGTTCTTC.

The V and J genes are TRBV5-5 and TRBJ2-1; D unresolved. From germline, CDR1 is SGHKS and CDR2 YYEKEE (reference sequence). Trimming pared 0 bases from V and 6 bases from J, leaving 7 bases between. This CDR3 region has 13 residues. CDR3 loop: CASSLAGVNEQFF. In DNA, the CDR3 is TGTGCCAGCAGCTTGGCAGGCGTCAATGAGCAGTTCTTC.

V and J are TRBV4-3 and TRBJ2-6; D is undetermined. The CDR3 sequence is 17 residues long. Germline loops: CDR1 LGHNA, CDR2 YSLEER. Trimming pared 0 bases from V and 0 bases from J, leaving 9 bases between. As DNA, the CDR3 is TGCGCCAGCAGCCAAGAGGCGGTTCCCTCTGGGGCCAACGTCCTGACTTTC. Translated: CASSQEAVPSGANVLTF.

The chain has TRBV18 and TRBJ2-6; D not certain. Germline V CDR1 and CDR2: KGHSH, LQKENI. Trimming took off 2 bases at V and 0 bases at J, with 8 bases between the two ends. The CDR3 covers 16 residues. CDR3 sequence reads: CASSPVSGSGANVLTF. The DNA of the CDR3 is TGTGCCAGCTCACCAGTCTCGGGCTCTGGGGCCAACGTCCTGACTTTC. Full variable domain (remainder filled in from reference TRBV18 and TRBJ2-6): NAGVMQNPRHLVRRRGQEARLRCSPMKGHSHVYWYRQLPEEGLKFMVYLQKENIIDESGMPKERFSAEFPKEGPSILRIQQVVRGDSAAYFCASSPVSGSGANVLTFGAGSRLTVL.

This chain uses TRBV5-4 with TRBJ1-3; D gene unclear. The V gene lost 4 bases and the J gene lost 0 bases, with 11 bases spanning the gap. CDR3 length equals 15 residues. In germline, CDR1 is SGHNT, CDR2 YYREEE (reference sequence). The CDR3 coding sequence is TGTGCCAGCAGCCCCGGACGGAACTCTGGAAACACCATATATTTT. The encoded protein is CASSPGRNSGNTIYF.

The chain links TRBV9 to TRBJ2-5; no firm D call. CDR3 size: 16 residues. Germline assignment: CDR1 SGDLS and CDR2 YYNGEE. V was clipped by 4 bases and J by 2 bases, with 18 bases between them. CDR3 nucleotides: TGTGCCAGCAGCCCTCGGTCGAGAGGCCCTCAAGAGACCCAGTACTTC. Protein: CASSPRSRGPQETQYF.

The CDR3 loop is CASSFTEFVKRRYEQYF. In nucleotides, the CDR3 is TGTGCCAGCAGCTTTACGGAGTTCGTGAAACGTAGGTACGAGCAGTACTTC. The chain joins TRBV11-2 to TRBJ2-7; D unresolved. The CDR3 has 17 residues. Germline CDR1 and CDR2: SGHAT and FQNNGV. The V end lost 3 bases, the J end lost 4 bases, and 22 bases lay between the germline ends.

The chain carries TRBV28 and TRBJ1-4; maybe TRBD1 (5 bases). This CDR3 spans 13 amino acids. CDR1 is MDHEN and CDR2 is SYDVKM in the germline V gene. Trimming pared 3 bases from V and 8 bases from J, leaving 10 bases between. Here the CDR3 reads CASSFGAVEKLFF. CDR3 DNA: TGTGCCAGCAGTTTTGGGGCGGTGGAAAAACTGTTTTTT.

The chain combines TRBV4-1 with TRBJ2-6; the D call may be TRBD1 or TRBD2 (5 bases each). The germline CDR1 and CDR2 sequences are MGHRA and YSYEKL. The V gene lost 3 bases and the J gene lost 0 bases, with 24 bases spanning the gap. CDR3 size: 21 residues. Here the CDR3 reads CASSHPIGRTRQGSGANVLTF. In DNA form, the CDR3 reads TGCGCCAGCAGCCATCCAATCGGGCGGACTCGCCAGGGCTCTGGGGCCAACGTCCTGACTTTC.